This entry describes one T cell receptor (beta chain). Its antigen has not been determined. No base qualities exist here, and no much larger clone lies one base off it. This specimen belongs to a study of shared clonotypes between healthy human individuals (dated by TCRdb to about 2020). Regarding the complete study: The cohort comprised two women and a few men aged 18 to 49 years. Per donor, three plates each were used for CD4 naive and CD4 memory, two for CD8 naive, and one for CD8 memory. Each donor's leukapheresis produced roughly between about 0.9 and 9.5 billion PBMCs. To increase sequencing depth and limit assay-specific biases, different laboratories used diverse techniques to prepare libraries and sequence TCR repertoires. The study deeply sequenced blood TCR repertoires of about 5 healthy adults to estimate repertoire size and the extent of clonotype sharing between individuals.

Cut back by 6 bases and 1 base, the V and J ends lie 14 bases apart. Counted from cysteine to phenylalanine, this CDR3 has 15 amino acids. Just the 45-base CDR3 DNA is kept, in frame starting at base 1. Taken from the germline V gene, the CDR1 and CDR2 loops are SNHLY and FYNNEI. Results and caveats for the whole study, not just this receptor: When several donors were compared, the shared fraction of clonotypes was about 5% for naive CD4, less than 4% for naive CD8, 2% to 2.5% for memory CD4, and around 0.37% for memory CD8. Pairwise subsampling led to the expectation that sequencing depth would affect the degree of clonotype sharing among donors. Even with the large sequencing depth, rarefaction of the sorted-subset datasets indicated that sequencing was incomplete. Clonotypes shared by all four sorted-subset donors showed higher generation probabilities than non-shared clonotypes. Because the study included a small number of donors, the genetic and exposure-history diversity represented was limited. Estimated clonotype richness was generally larger for naive than for memory subsets. Sampling was restricted to blood, and TCR repertoires in tissues likely differ from the TCR repertoires found in blood.

Healthy HIV-negative adults with no recently reported acute infections or vaccinations were included as donors. All donors were Caucasian adults living in Nashville, Tennessee, USA. CD4+ T cells were enriched by magnetic negative selection, after which naive cells were positively selected on CD45RA and the negative fraction was taken as the memory subset. Blood was obtained by leukapheresis, after which PBMCs were separated by Ficoll-Histopaque density gradient centrifugation and cryopreserved in liquid nitrogen vapor phase. Analytical flow cytometry was used to check the purity and quantity of each magnetically sorted T cell population. From each sorted fraction, genomic DNA was isolated and quantified by UV absorbance on a Nanodrop 2000c. Using the deep immunoSEQ assay, TCR CDR3 regions were amplified from genomic DNA by multiplex PCR. For each cell subset, the extracted genomic DNA was distributed evenly across all wells of several immunoSEQ 96-well plates, and each plate served as one replicate. For sorted subsets, approximately 0.2 ug of genomic DNA, equivalent to around 31,000 T cell genomes, went into each replicate PCR. The purified libraries were quantified using a Qubit 3.0 fluorometer, sized with a Bioanalyzer 2100, and then quantified again using the KAPA Library Quantification kit. A separate single-read 150-cycle Illumina NextSeq 550 flow cell was used to sequence each immunoSEQ 96-well plate. The authors' analysis ran thus. Because the immunoSEQ output included only junctional sequences and no quality scores, the filtering could not be the same as the filtering used for full-length reads. Sequences were annotated with PyIR, a Python wrapper for IgBLAST v1.9, using IMGT germline references to assign V/J genes and CDR3. Reads were filtered out if the reads had weak V/J assignments (E-value above 1e-6), no CDR3, stop codons, out-of-frame junctions, or ambiguous translated residues. V3J clonotypes were defined as sequences sharing the same inferred V gene, J gene, and CDR3 amino acid sequence. The percentage overlap between two repertoires was calculated by dividing the number of shared unique clonotypes by the size of the smaller repertoire. Richness of each repertoire was evaluated using RTK rarefaction, the Chao1 estimator, and Recon v2.1 estimates of unobserved clonotypes. Generation probabilities were computed with OLGA for all TCRbeta clonotypes obtained by the gDNA method from several donors. TCRdb carries this immuneACCESS record with in-frame sequences only. Its versions omit some clonotypes, under half of them owing to an unresolved V gene in the studies checked, with the rest unexplained. V and J calls and clone size follow that table, whereas D and trimming were derived from the DNA. The table for this sample lists about 2.3 million clones; approximately 93% of them were counted only once. The ten largest account for 0.39% of the sample.

The receptor's source is a man aged 18 to 30 in good health. Some clones in this sample may be carry-over from other donors' samples. The sequenced sample was naive CD4+ T cells from PBMCs. Reading the label with the study, this specimen's cell subset or site is: CD45RA+ positively selected. The rearranged segments are TRBV2 and TRBJ2-3; TRBD1 is a possible D gene, resting on 6 matching bases. CDR3 region: CASSQQGYGTDTQYF. The nucleotide sequence reads TGTGCCAGCAGCCAACAGGGTTACGGCACAGATACGCAGTATTTT. The full variable domain, completed from the reference TRBV2 and TRBJ2-3 proteins outside the CDR3, reads EPEVTQTPSHQVTQMGQEVILRCVPISNHLYFYWYRQILGQKVEFLVSFYNNEISEKSEIFDDQFSVERPDGSNFTLKIRSTKLEDSAMYFCASSQQGYGTDTQYFGPGTRLTVL.